The clone carrying this T cell receptor (beta chain) was found once. Its antigen is as yet unknown. This record comes from a study of cytomegalovirus exposure and HLA in healthy donors. Study-level findings and limits: CMV antigen specificity was confirmed in vitro for three CMV-associated chains.

The PCR contained 60 Vbeta and 13 Jbeta primers. Profiling relied on immunoSEQ multiplex PCR, and the TCRdb table lists in-frame clones only, not all of them. This sample has around 150,000 clones, with around four fifths found just once. Despite likely unrecorded immune exposures, the donors were nominally healthy at the time of sampling. CDR1 and CDR2 (germline): LNHDA, SQIVND (reference sequence). The J segment lost 7 bases and the V segment lost 1 base, leaving 16 bases of the junction unmatched. This CDR3 region has 19 residues. This sequence joins TRBV19 and TRBJ2-1, with 10 nucleotides matching TRBD2. The sample was PBMCs. This receptor was obtained from a female donor in good health and CMV-seronegative. CDR3 in DNA: TGTGCCAGTAGTATAGCCGCGGGGGGGTCTAGCGGGAGTATGAATGAGCAGTTCTTC. Its translation: CASSIAAGGSSGSMNEQFF.